The present TCR beta chain was sequenced within a study of identical twins. Comments on this clonotype: Its antigen is not identified.

Regarding the study as a whole: With abundant cord blood beta clonotypes, insertions were fewer; memory repertoires showed no such pattern. Its conclusions, products of cross-sectional statistical analysis, did not come from following the same donors.

Through template switching, a universal primer site was introduced, and the cDNA contained unique molecular identifiers. TCRdb re-called the 5' RACE reads through MiXCR, storing one row per CDR3 protein. This repertoire shows 1,800,000 or so distinct CDR3 sequences, roughly a third found once; its top ten account for about 0.27%. The sample taken for sequencing was cord blood. This TCR was sampled from a newborn girl in good health.

CDR3 DNA sequence: TGCAGTGCTGGGAAACAGGGGGCGAGCGGAGATACGCAGTATTTT. Translating it yields CSAGKQGASGDTQYF. The chain joins TRBV20-1 to TRBJ2-3, with 9 bases fitting TRBD1. From germline, CDR1 is DFQATT and CDR2 SNEGSKA (reference sequence). The V and J ends lost 5 bases and 5 bases, in that order; junction bases with no gene match: 11. The CDR3 contains 15 residues.